Listed below are T cell receptor beta chains from one sample, sequenced in a study of T cell repertoires in cytomegalovirus infection. TCRdb used MiXCR to reprocess the reads, holding one entry per CDR3 protein. The table shows about 200,000 distinct CDR3 sequences, with roughly 9.8% occurring only once. Sequencing was performed on PBMCs. Receptors were obtained from a human donor in good health (CMV status not recorded). Some clones in this sample may be carry-over from other donors' samples. Both conserved end residues are trimmed from each CDR3.

j_call v_call cdr3_aa
TRBJ2-1 TRBV6-6 ASSYKGTGLNEQF
TRBJ2-1 TRBV19 ASSHNGIYNEQF
TRBJ2-7 TRBV28 ASSLFGGGYEQY
TRBJ1-1 TRBV28 ASSLRVGAEAF
TRBJ2-1 TRBV7-3 ASSLTPHTENNEQF
TRBJ1-5 TRBV6-2/TRBV6-3 ASSRGTATQPQH
TRBJ2-3 TRBV2 ASGQPSTDTQY
TRBJ1-5 TRBV12-5 ASGPTNESTDDSNQPQH
TRBJ2-3 TRBV7-9 ASSHRGIVEDTQY
TRBJ2-7 TRBV5-1 ASSLDRAVIYEQY
TRBJ2-5 TRBV28 ASTPPPGQMYQETQY
TRBJ1-5 TRBV2 ASSLGGLKPQH
TRBJ1-2 TRBV5-4 ASGWDRSNYGYT
TRBJ2-5 TRBV15 ATRVTSGRETQY
TRBJ1-5 TRBV28 ASRQANSNQPQH
TRBJ2-2 TRBV5-5 ASSSTGVFGELF
TRBJ2-7 TRBV28 ASRPQSSYEQY
TRBJ1-3 TRBV29-1 SVYGSSGNTIY
TRBJ1-5 TRBV28 ASSPQGLNNQPQH
TRBJ2-1 TRBV6-4 ASSDQPGSSYNEQF
TRBJ2-1 TRBV29-1 SVVAGDAYNEQF
TRBJ2-3 TRBV6-2/TRBV6-3 ASTEGGRGLNTQY
TRBJ1-3 TRBV7-6 ASTDEPGHYSGNTIY
TRBJ2-1 TRBV29-1 SVDGQSSYNEQF
TRBJ2-3 TRBV11-3 ASSFGGDTDTQY
TRBJ1-5 TRBV20-1 SVLQGPGGNQPQH
TRBJ2-1 TRBV6-2/TRBV6-3 ASRGARGGRYNEQF
TRBJ2-4 TRBV20-1 SARGTSVSKNIQY
TRBJ2-7 TRBV4-1 ASSQAGPGPSYEQY
TRBJ2-1 TRBV5-5 ASSLAGGQNYNEQF
TRBJ2-1 TRBV12-3/TRBV12-4 ASNNGRASNEQF
TRBJ2-3 TRBV12-3/TRBV12-4 ASSPYRAKDTQY
TRBJ2-2 TRBV20-1 SAREGSNGELF
TRBJ2-1 TRBV24-1 ATSDVGTEYNEQF
TRBJ2-7 TRBV7-9 ASSPTGRDRAY
TRBJ2-1 TRBV19 ASSIFFRGQLYNEQF
TRBJ2-7 TRBV7-8 ASSSQLGSYEQY
TRBJ1-3 TRBV28 ASSLFSPGNTIY
TRBJ2-7 TRBV7-2 ASSLLRGSSYEQY
TRBJ2-1 TRBV7-2 ASSLGGVGYNEQF
TRBJ2-5 TRBV11-2 ASSFSWRETQY
TRBJ2-7 TRBV28 ASSLGQYYRHEQY
TRBJ2-3 TRBV6-5 ASSYSQTDTQY
TRBJ1-1 TRBV29-1 SVGGQGGTEAF
TRBJ2-1 TRBV6-2/TRBV6-3 ASSYEASGTIYNEQF
TRBJ1-4 TRBV6-5 ASRTGTGHRGTNEKLF
TRBJ2-1 TRBV19 ATTYNAGAEQF
TRBJ1-5 TRBV6-2/TRBV6-3 ASCWGGNGNQPQH